These T cell receptor beta chains were read from a single sample in a study of cytomegalovirus exposure and HLA in healthy donors. The table came from immunoSEQ multiplex PCR; TCRdb's copy has only in-frame clones and leaves some out. The table includes about 260,000 clones, 80% to 95% detected once. What was sequenced was PBMCs. The receptors were sampled from a woman aged 25 to 39 in good health and CMV-seronegative. The CDR3 runs from the conserved cysteine through the conserved F or W. The D gene is left open where the match is weak. Some rows have no size entry. The others give once, few or many, or a class for an expanded clone.

J	V	size	D	DNA	CDR3
TRBJ2-3	TRBV11-2	NA	TRBD1	TGTGCCAGCAGCAGGGACAGCAGCACAGATACGCAGTATTTT	CASSRDSSTDTQYF
TRBJ1-2	TRBV9	NA	NA	TGTGCCAGCAGCCCTACAGGTGACTATGGCTACACCTTC	CASSPTGDYGYTF
TRBJ2-5	TRBV28	NA	TRBD2	TGTGCCAGCAGTTTAAGCCTAGCGGGAGTCGAGACCCAGTACTTC	CASSLSLAGVETQYF
TRBJ2-7	TRBV15	once	NA	TGTGCCACCAGCAGGGGGATCAGCGGGCAAGAGCAGTACTTC	CATSRGISGQEQYF
TRBJ2-7	TRBV28	NA	TRBD2	TGTGCCAGCAGTTTTGGCCAGGGGGCCGCTAGCGGGAGGGCCCTCGACTACGAGCAGTACTTC	CASSFGQGAASGRALDYEQYF
TRBJ2-7	TRBV29-1	NA	NA	TGCAGCGTTGAAGGACTGGACGGGACCTACGAGCAGTACTTC	CSVEGLDGTYEQYF
TRBJ2-2	TRBV2	NA	TRBD1	TGTGCCAGCAGAATGGGACAGGGGGCGACCGGGGAGCTGTTTTTT	CASRMGQGATGELFF
TRBJ2-5	TRBV4-3	NA	TRBD1	TGCGCCAGCAGCCAGACAGGGGTGCGCGAAGAGACCCAGTACTTC	CASSQTGVREETQYF
TRBJ2-1	TRBV9	NA	NA	TGTGCCAGCAGCGCGGGAATAAACAATGAGCAGTTCTTC	CASSAGINNEQFF
TRBJ1-1	TRBV19	NA	NA	TGTGCCAGTAGTATGGAGGGTACGAACACTGAAGCTTTCTTT	CASSMEGTNTEAFF
TRBJ2-1	TRBV7-2	NA	NA	TGTGCCAGCAGCCCGGGCGGGGTTGACTATGAGCAGTTCTTC	CASSPGGVDYEQFF
TRBJ2-2	TRBV4-3	NA	TRBD1	TGCGCCAGCAGCCCCTATACCGACAGGGCCGGGACCGGGGAGCTGTTTTTT	CASSPYTDRAGTGELFF
TRBJ2-5	TRBV6-5	NA	TRBD1	TGTGCCAGCAGTTACGCCCCGGACAGGGGGCAGGAGACCCAGTACTTC	CASSYAPDRGQETQYF
TRBJ2-7	TRBV12-5	few	NA	TGTGCTAGTGGTTCAGACAGGGGGCTAGCGGGAGTCGAGCAGTACTTC	CASGSDRGLAGVEQYF
TRBJ2-3	TRBV25-1	NA	NA	TGTGCCAGCAGGACCGAGCGAGATACAGATACGCAGTATTTT	CASRTERDTDTQYF
TRBJ2-2	TRBV6-5	NA	NA	TGTGCCAGCAGTTATTACGGGGAGCTGTTTTTT	CASSYYGELFF
TRBJ2-5	TRBV7-9	NA	TRBD1	TGTGCCAGCAGCTTATCTGACAGGGGGCTCGGAGAGACCCAGTACTTC	CASSLSDRGLGETQYF
TRBJ2-7	TRBV13	NA	NA	TGTGCCAGCAGCTTAGGCCGGGACGAGCAGTACTTC	CASSLGRDEQYF
TRBJ2-5	TRBV6-5	NA	TRBD1	TGTGCCAGCAAACCGACGACAGGGGGCGGGGAGACCCAGTACTTC	CASKPTTGGGETQYF
TRBJ2-2	TRBV9	few	NA	TGTGCCAGCAGCGTAGTTTTCGGCGGGGAGCTGTTTTTT	CASSVVFGGELFF